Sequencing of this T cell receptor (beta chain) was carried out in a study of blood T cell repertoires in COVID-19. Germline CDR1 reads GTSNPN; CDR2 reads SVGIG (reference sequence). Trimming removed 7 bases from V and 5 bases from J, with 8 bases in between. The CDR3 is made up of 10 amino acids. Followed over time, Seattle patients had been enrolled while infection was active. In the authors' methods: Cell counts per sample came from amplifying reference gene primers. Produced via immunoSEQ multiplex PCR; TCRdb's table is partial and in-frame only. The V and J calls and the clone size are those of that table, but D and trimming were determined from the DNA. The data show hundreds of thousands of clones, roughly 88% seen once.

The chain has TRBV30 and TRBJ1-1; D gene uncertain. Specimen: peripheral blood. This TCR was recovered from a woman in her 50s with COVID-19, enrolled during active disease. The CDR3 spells CASYRTEAFF. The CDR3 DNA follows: TGTGCCTCCTATCGGACTGAAGCTTTCTTT.